The present T cell receptor beta chain was sequenced within a study of shared clonotypes between healthy human individuals. Overall study findings and caveats: Donor scarcity curtailed the genetic and exposure-history diversity represented herein.

The protocol was immunoSEQ multiplex PCR, while the TCRdb copy is restricted to in-frame clones and leaves out a portion. Of 190,000 or so clones in the sample, roughly 70% were seen once. Each sample came from a Caucasian adult donor living in Nashville, Tennessee. Notes on this clone: Its matching antigen is unknown.

Trimming took 4 bases from V and 4 from J; bases not matched to a gene: 3. The CDR3 has 13 residues. In germline, CDR1 is SGHVS, CDR2 FNYEAQ. The sequence was obtained from a young man in good health. Sequenced input: memory CD4+ T cells sorted from blood. Subset defined: CD45RA-negative fraction. The chain is built from TRBV7-6 and TRBJ1-1; TRBD1 agrees at 7 bases. The CDR3 nucleotides read TGTGCCAGCAGCTCGGGACAGACCACTGAAGCTTTCTTT. This codes for CASSSGQTTEAFF.